This entry describes one T cell receptor (beta chain). Authors' methods: Scientists estimated how many nucleated cells there were by amplifying reference gene primers. Libraries were prepared by immunoSEQ multiplex PCR; TCRdb keeps only in-frame clonotypes and omits some of them. V, J and clone size derive from that table, while D and trimming were established from the DNA sequence. The repertoire holds approximately 230,000 clones, roughly 80% seen once, with approximately 9.1% in the top ten. This specimen belongs to a study of blood T cell repertoires in COVID-19. Study-wide background: Donors in the United States, Italy and Spain gave samples during acute or convalescent COVID-19. Sources were T cells, B-cell-depleted T cells, or PBMCs; the material itself was cDNA or gDNA.

In germline, CDR1 is MGHRA, CDR2 YSYEKL. Deletions cut 4 bases from V and 4 bases from J, with 16 bases between. The CDR3 length is 15 residues. The sequencing sample was made of peripheral blood. J is TRBJ1-2 and V is TRBV4-1; D is undetermined. The TCR originated in an elderly man with acute or convalescent COVID-19. CDR3 residues: CASSPAGSRGYGYTF. CDR3 in DNA: TGCGCCAGCAGCCCCGCAGGTAGCCGGGGCTATGGCTACACCTTC.